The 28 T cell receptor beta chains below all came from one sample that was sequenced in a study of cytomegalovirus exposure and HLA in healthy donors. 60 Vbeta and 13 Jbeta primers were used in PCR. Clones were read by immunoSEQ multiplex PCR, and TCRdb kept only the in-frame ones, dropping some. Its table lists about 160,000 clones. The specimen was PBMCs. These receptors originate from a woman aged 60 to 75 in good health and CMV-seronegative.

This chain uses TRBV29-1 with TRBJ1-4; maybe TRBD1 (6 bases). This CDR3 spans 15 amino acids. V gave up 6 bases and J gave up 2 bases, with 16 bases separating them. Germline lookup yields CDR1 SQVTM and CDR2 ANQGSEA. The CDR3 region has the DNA TGCAGCGTGGGGGCCCTAGGGACGACTAATGAAAAACTGTTTTTT. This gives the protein CSVGALGTTNEKLFF.

CDR3 protein: CASSTAETQYF. DNA of the CDR3: TGTGCCAGTAGCACTGCGGAGACCCAGTACTTC. The chain has TRBV19 and TRBJ2-5; D is ambiguous. The germline V gene encodes CDR1 LNHDA and CDR2 SQIVND (reference sequence). This CDR3 has 11 amino acids. V was trimmed by 6 bases and J by 5 bases, leaving 7 bases between them. Drawing the rest from reference TRBV19 and TRBJ2-5, the complete variable domain is DGGITQSPKYLFRKEGQNVTLSCEQNLNHDAMYWYRQDPGQGLRLIYYSQIVNDFQKGDIAEGYSVSREKKESFPLTVTSAQKNPTAFYLCASSTAETQYFGPGTRLLVL.

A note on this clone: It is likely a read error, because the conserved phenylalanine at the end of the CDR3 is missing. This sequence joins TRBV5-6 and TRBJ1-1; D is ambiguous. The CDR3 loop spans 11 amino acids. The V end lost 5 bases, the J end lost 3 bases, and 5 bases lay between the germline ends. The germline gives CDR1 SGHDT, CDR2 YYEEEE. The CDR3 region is CASSRDTEAFL. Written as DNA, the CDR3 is TGTGCCAGCAGTCGGGACACTGAAGCTTTCCTT.

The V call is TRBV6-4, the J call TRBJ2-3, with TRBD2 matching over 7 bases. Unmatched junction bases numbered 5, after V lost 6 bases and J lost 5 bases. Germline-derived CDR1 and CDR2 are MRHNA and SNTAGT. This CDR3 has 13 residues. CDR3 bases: TGTGCCAGCAGGCGGGAGAATGGAGATACGCAGTATTTT. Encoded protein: CASRRENGDTQYF.

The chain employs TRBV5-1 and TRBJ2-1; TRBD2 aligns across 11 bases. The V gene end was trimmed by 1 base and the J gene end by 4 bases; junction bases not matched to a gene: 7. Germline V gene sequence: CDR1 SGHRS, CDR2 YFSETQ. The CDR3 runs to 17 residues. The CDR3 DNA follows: TGCGCCAGCAGCTTGTTGGCTAGCGGGGGGTGGTACAATGAGCAGTTCTTC. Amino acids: CASSLLASGGWYNEQFF.

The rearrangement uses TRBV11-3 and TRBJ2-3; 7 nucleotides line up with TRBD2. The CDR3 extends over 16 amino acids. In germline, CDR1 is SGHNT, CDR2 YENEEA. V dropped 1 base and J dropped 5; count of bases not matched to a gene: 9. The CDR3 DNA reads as TGTGCCAGCAGCTTAGGAGGGACTAACGGGGGAGATACGCAGTATTTT. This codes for CASSLGGTNGGDTQYF.

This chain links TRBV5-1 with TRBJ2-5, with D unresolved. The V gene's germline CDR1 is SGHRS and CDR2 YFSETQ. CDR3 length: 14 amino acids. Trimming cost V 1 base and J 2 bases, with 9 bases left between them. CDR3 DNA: TGCGCCAGCAGCTTGACAGAGTCACAAGAGACCCAGTACTTC. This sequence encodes CASSLTESQETQYF.

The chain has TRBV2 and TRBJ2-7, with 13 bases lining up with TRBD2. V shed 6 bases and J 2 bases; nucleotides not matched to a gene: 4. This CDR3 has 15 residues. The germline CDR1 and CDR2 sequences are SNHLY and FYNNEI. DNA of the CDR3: TGTGCCAGCAGAAGGACTAGCGGGAGTGCCTACGAGCAGTACTTC. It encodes CASRRTSGSAYEQYF.

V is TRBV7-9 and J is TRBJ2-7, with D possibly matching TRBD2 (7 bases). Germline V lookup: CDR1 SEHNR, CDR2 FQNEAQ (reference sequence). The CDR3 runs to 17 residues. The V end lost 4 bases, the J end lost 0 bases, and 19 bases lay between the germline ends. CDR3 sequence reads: CASSSTRGGTPSYEQYF. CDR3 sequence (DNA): TGTGCCAGCAGCTCCACGAGGGGGGGGACGCCCTCCTACGAGCAGTACTTC.

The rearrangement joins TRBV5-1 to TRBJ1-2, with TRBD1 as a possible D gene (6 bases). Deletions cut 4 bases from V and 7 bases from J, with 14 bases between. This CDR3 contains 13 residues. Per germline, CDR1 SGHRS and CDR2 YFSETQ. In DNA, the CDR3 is TGCGCCAGCAGCCCCAGGGGAGAGTCTGGCTACACCTTC. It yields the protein CASSPRGESGYTF.

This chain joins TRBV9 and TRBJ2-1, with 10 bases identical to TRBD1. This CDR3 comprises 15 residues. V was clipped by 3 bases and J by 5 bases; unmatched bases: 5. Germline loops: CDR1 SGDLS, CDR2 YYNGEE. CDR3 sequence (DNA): TGTGCCAGCAGCGGACAGGGGGCCGGCCACAATGAGCAGTTCTTC. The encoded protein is CASSGQGAGHNEQFF.

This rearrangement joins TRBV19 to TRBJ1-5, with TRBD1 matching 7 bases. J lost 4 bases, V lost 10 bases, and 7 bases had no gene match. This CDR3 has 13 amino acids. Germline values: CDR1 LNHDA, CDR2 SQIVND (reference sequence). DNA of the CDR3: TGTGCCACCAACAGGGGATGGAATCAGCCCCAGCATTTT. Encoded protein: CATNRGWNQPQHF.

In nucleotides, the CDR3 is TGCGCCAGCAGCCCCGGAGGAAGCGGGGGCATCGAGCAGTACTTC. Translating gives CASSPGGSGGIEQYF. The V and J genes are TRBV5-1 and TRBJ2-7; 8 positions match TRBD2. The ends lost 4 bases at V and 6 bases at J; junction bases unmatched: 12. CDR3 size: 15 residues. Looked up from germline, CDR1 is SGHRS and CDR2 is YFSETQ.

The CDR3 region has the DNA TGTGCCTGGGGGCAGGGGGAGAACGAGCAGTACTTC. It codes for CAWGQGENEQYF. The chain recombines TRBV30 with TRBJ2-7; 7 bases agree with TRBD1. Per germline, CDR1 GTSNPN and CDR2 SVGIG (reference sequence). Trimming at V came to 5 bases and at J to 5 bases, leaving 6 bases not matched to a gene. CDR3 length: 12 residues.

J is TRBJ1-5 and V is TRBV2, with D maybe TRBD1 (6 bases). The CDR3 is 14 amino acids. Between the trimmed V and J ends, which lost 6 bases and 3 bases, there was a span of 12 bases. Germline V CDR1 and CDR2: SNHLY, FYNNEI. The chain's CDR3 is CASRARTVNQPQHF. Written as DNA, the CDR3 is TGTGCCAGCAGAGCCAGGACAGTCAATCAGCCCCAGCATTTT.

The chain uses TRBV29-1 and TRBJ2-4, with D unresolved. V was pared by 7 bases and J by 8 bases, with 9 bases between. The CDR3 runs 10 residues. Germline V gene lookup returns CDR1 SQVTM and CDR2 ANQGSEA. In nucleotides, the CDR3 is TGCAGCGCTATGGTAGACATTCAGTACTTC. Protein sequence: CSAMVDIQYF. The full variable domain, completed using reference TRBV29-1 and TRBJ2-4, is SAVISQKPSRDICQRGTSLTIQCQVDSQVTMMFWYRQQPGQSLTLIATANQGSEATYESGFVIDKFPISRPNLTFSTLTVSNMSPEDSSIYLCSAMVDIQYFGAGTRLSVL.

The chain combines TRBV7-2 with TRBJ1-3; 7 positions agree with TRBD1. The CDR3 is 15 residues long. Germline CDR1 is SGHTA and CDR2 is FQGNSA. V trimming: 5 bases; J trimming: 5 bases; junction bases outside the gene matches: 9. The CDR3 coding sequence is TGTGCCAGCAGCCTGGGACAGCCCGAAAGAAACACCATATATTTT. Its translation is CASSLGQPERNTIYF. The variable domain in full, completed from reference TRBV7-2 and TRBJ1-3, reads GAGVSQSPSNKVTEKGKDVELRCDPISGHTALYWYRQSLGQGLEFLIYFQGNSAPDKSGLPSDRFSAERTGGSVSTLTIQRTQQEDSAVYLCASSLGQPERNTIYFGEGSWLTVV.

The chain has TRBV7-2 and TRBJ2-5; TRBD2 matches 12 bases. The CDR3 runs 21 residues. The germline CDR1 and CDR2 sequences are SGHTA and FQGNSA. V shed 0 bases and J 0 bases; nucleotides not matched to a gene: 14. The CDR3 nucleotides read TGTGCCAGCAGCTTAGCCCGCCGCCCGTGGCTAGCGGGAGGGAACCAAGAGACCCAGTACTTC. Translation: CASSLARRPWLAGGNQETQYF.

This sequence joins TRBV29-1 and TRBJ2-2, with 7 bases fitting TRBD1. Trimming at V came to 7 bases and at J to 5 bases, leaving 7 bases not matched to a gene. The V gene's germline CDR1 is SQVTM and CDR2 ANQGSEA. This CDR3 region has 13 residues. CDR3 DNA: TGCAGCGCACTGGGACAGTTGACCGGGGAGCTGTTTTTT. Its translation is CSALGQLTGELFF.

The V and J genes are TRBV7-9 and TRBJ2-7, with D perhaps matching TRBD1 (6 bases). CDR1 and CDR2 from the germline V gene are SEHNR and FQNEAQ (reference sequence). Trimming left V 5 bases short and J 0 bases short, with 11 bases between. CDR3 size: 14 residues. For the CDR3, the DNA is TGTGCCAGCAGCCGGACAGCGAACTCCTACGAGCAGTACTTC. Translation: CASSRTANSYEQYF.

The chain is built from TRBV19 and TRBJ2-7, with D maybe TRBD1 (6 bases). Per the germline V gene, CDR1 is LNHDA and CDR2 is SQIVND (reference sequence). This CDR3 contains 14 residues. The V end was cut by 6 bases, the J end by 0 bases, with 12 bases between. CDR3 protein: CASRGTGNSYEQYF. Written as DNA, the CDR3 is TGTGCCAGTAGAGGTACAGGGAACTCCTACGAGCAGTACTTC.

The CDR3 spells CASSLDQGANPTTEAFF. CDR3 nucleotide sequence: TGCGCCAGCAGCTTGGACCAGGGGGCGAACCCAACTACTGAAGCTTTCTTT. The V gene is TRBV5-1, the J gene TRBJ1-1; 8 nucleotides line up with TRBD1. The CDR3 spans 17 residues. Germline V CDR1 and CDR2: SGHRS, YFSETQ. V was pared by 0 bases and J by 5 bases, with 12 bases of the junction left unmatched.

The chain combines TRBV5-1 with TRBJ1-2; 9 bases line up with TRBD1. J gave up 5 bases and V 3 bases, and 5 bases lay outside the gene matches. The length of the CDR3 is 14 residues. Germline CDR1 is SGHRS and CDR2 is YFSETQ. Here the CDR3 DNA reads TGCGCCAGCAGCTCAACAGGGGGCTCGTATGGCTACACCTTC. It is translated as CASSSTGGSYGYTF.

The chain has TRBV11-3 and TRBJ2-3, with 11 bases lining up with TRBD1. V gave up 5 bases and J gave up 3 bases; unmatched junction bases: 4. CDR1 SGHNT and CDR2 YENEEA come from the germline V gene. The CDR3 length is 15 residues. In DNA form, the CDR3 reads TGTGCCAGCAGCCCAGGACAGGGGGCGACAGATACGCAGTATTTT. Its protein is CASSPGQGATDTQYF.

CDR3 nucleotide sequence: TGCGCCAGCAGCTTGCTGGCAGTGGAGTATGGCTACACCTTC. Translated: CASSLLAVEYGYTF. V gene TRBV5-1 combines with J gene TRBJ1-2; D not certain. CDR1 and CDR2 (germline): SGHRS, YFSETQ. V lost 1 base to trimming and J lost 5 bases, with 12 bases between them. This CDR3 is built from 14 residues.

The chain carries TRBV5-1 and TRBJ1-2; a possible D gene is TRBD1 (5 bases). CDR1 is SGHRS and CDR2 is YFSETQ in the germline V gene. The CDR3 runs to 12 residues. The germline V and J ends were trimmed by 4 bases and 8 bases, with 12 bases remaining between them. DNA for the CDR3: TGCGCCAGCAGCCGCCAGGGTGGGGGCTACACCTTC. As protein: CASSRQGGGYTF.

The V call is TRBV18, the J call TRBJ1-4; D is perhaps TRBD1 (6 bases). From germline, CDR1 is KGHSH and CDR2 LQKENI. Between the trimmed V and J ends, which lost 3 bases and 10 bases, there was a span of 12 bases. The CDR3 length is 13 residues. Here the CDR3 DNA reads TGTGCCAGCTCACCTTCAGGGGAGCGAAAACTGTTTTTT. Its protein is CASSPSGERKLFF.

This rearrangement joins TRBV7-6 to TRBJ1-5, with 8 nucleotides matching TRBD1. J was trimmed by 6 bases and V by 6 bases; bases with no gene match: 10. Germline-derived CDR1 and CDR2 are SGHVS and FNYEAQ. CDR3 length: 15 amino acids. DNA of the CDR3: TGTGCCAGCAGTCAGGGGGCCAGGTTTAGTCAGCCCCAGCATTTT. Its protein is CASSQGARFSQPQHF.